This T cell receptor beta chain was retrieved from a study of blood T cells in healthy people across ages. Sample-barcoded 5' priming and a J-beta primer mix drove a second PCR of about 6 to 12 cycles. Every molecule of cDNA carried a tag from a template-switch adaptor with 12 random nucleotides. TCRdb reprocessed the 5' RACE reads with MiXCR, giving one entry per CDR3 protein. The repertoire holds some 1,800,000 distinct CDR3 sequences, with 35% to 50% as singletons. Details on this clonotype: A much more abundant neighbour one base away suggests this may be a read error.

The specimen sequenced was blood. The sequence came from a human donor in good health.

The CDR3 DNA reads as TGTGCCAGCAGCGTGAGGTACAATGAGCAGTACTTC. Its protein product is CASSVRYNEQYF. V usage is TRBV9 and J usage is TRBJ2-5; the D is unclear. CDR1 is SGDLS, CDR2 YYNGEE, per germline. The CDR3 is made up of 12 amino acids. V was clipped by 2 bases and J by 11 bases, with 13 bases between them. The full variable domain, completed using reference TRBV9 and TRBJ2-5, is DSGVTQTPKHLITATGQRVTLRCSPRSGDLSVYWYQQSLDQGLQFLIQYYNGEERAKGNILERFSAQQFPDLHSELNLSSLELGDSALYFCASSVRYNEQYFGPGTRLLVL.